The clone carrying this TCR beta chain was observed a handful of times. This sample is drawn from a study of sequential checkpoint blockade in melanoma. Overall study context: First-line arms were nivolumab then ipilimumab, or the reverse, randomized 1:1.

Treatment defined: randomized to nivolumab then ipilimumab (arm A) or the reverse (arm B). None of the patients previously received DNA-damaging chemotherapy. Sorted cells were live CD3+CD8+, lacking CD19 and CD56, from PBMCs. Only in-frame clones appear in the TCRdb table, and some are missing; sequencing was by immunoSEQ multiplex PCR. There are 6,500 to 8,500 clones in the sample; roughly 60% occur only once, and approximately 8.9% lies in the top ten. The CDR3 loop spans 14 amino acids. The V gene's germline CDR1 is LNHNV and CDR2 YYDKDF (reference sequence). Trimming stripped 0 bases from V and 3 bases from J, with 9 bases between.

The starting material was CD8+ T cells sorted from blood (inferred from file names), obtained from a patient given nivolumab and ipilimumab in sequence. The chain joins TRBV15 to TRBJ2-7; D gene ambiguous. The receptor was isolated from a human donor with melanoma. CDR3: CATSRDPHSYEQYF. The CDR3 bases are TGTGCCACCAGCAGAGATCCTCACAGCTACGAGCAGTACTTC.